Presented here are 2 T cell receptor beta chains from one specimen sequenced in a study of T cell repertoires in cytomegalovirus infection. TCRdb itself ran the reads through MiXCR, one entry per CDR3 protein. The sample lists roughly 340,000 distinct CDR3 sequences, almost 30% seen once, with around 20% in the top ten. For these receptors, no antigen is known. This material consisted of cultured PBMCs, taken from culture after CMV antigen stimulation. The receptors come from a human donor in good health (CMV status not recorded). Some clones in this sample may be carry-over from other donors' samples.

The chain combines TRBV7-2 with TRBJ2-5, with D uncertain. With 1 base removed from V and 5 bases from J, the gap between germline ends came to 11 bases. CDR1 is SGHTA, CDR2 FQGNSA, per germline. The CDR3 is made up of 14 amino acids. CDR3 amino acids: CASSLVGHRETQYF. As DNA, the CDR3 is TGTGCCAGCAGCTTAGTAGGTCATCGGGAGACCCAGTACTTC.

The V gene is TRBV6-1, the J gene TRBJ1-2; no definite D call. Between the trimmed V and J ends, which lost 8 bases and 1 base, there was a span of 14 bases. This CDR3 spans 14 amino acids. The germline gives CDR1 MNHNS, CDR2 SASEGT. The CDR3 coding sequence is TGTGCCAGCTCTAAAGAGAAATTTAACTATGGCTACACCTTC. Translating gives CASSKEKFNYGYTF.